This T cell receptor (beta chain) was sequenced for a study of T cells in Graves' hyperthyroidism and ophthalmopathy. Study findings and constraints: Most thyroid clonotypes expanded above 0.001 appeared in blood too.

In its sample, this clonotype was seen a few times. Its target is unknown. From RNA transcripts, TCR beta CDR3 regions were amplified. The primer set for the first-round RT-PCR of the TCR CDR3 was HTBI. In TCRdb, the multiplex PCR reads were re-called with MiXCR into one record per CDR3 protein. The sample shows 600,000 to 700,000 distinct CDR3 sequences, roughly 45% of them seen only once. The length of the CDR3 is 11 residues. The germline V and J ends were trimmed by 5 bases and 6 bases, with 4 bases remaining between them. The sequenced sample was peripheral blood or thyroid tissue (not recorded which). This receptor was taken from an adult man with Graves' disease, either hyperthyroidism or ophthalmopathy (not recorded which). The chain employs TRBV12-3 or TRBV12-4 and TRBJ1-4; D call uncertain. The CDR3 loop reads CASSAYEKLFF. DNA for the CDR3: TGTGCCAGCAGTGCCTATGAAAAACTGTTTTTT.